These 30 T cell receptor beta chains originate from one sample sequenced in a study of regulatory T cells in long-lasting Graves disease. Researchers made TCR beta libraries by using iRepertoire HTBI primers and running Arm-PCR on CDR3 regions. TCRdb reanalysed the multiplex PCR reads using MiXCR and keeps one entry per CDR3 protein. Here the sample spans around 430,000 distinct CDR3 sequences, roughly 22% being singletons. Stated time point: persistent/refractory GD, antithyroid drugs over 5 years with positive TRAb. PBMC RNA served as the TCR library source. Source: peripheral blood mononuclear cells (PBMCs), taken when the disease was refractory, from a patient treated with antithyroid drugs. Receptor source: a female donor with Graves disease.

This clonotype has ten or more counts. This rearrangement joins TRBV6-2 or TRBV6-3 to TRBJ1-4; possibly TRBD1 for D (5 bases). Between the trimmed V and J ends, which lost 2 bases and 1 base, there was a span of 8 bases. Germline values: CDR1 MNHEY, CDR2 SVGEGT. The CDR3 contains 15 residues. DNA for the CDR3: TGTGCCAGCAGTTACCTGGGGGGAACTAATGAAAAACTGTTTTTT. This translates into CASSYLGGTNEKLFF.

The rearrangement joins TRBV5-1 to TRBJ1-1, with D perhaps matching TRBD1 (6 bases). This CDR3 contains 13 residues. Germline CDR1 is SGHRS and CDR2 is YFSETQ. Trimming took off 3 bases at V and 4 bases at J, with 10 bases between the two ends. CDR3 nucleotides: TGCGCCAGCAGCTGGACAGTTAGCACTGAAGCTTTCTTT. Amino acid sequence: CASSWTVSTEAFF.

J is TRBJ2-2 and V is TRBV5-1, with D unresolved. V was pared by 4 bases and J by 4 bases, with 11 bases between. The CDR3 consists of 14 residues. Germline V gene lookup returns CDR1 SGHRS and CDR2 YFSETQ. The CDR3: CASSPVDPTGELFF. As DNA, the CDR3 is TGCGCCAGCAGCCCCGTTGACCCCACCGGGGAGCTGTTTTTT.

In this sample, this clonotype turned up many times. The chain has TRBV6-1 and TRBJ2-7; D might be TRBD1 (5 bases). Trimming stripped 6 bases from V and 5 bases from J, with 17 bases between. CDR1 MNHNS and CDR2 SASEGT come from the germline V gene. The CDR3 is 14 residues long. This CDR3 is CASRQARVNNEQYF. The DNA for the CDR3 is TGTGCCAGCAGGCAGGCCAGGGTCAACAACGAGCAGTACTTC.

This clonotype occurred many times. This chain links TRBV6-1 with TRBJ1-6; TRBD1 aligns across 7 bases. Losses at the gene ends were 6 bases for V and 3 bases for J; bases not matched to a gene: 5. The germline gives CDR1 MNHNS, CDR2 SASEGT. This CDR3 has 15 residues. Here the CDR3 DNA reads TGTGCCAGCAGAGTGGGACAGAACTATAATTCACCCCTCCACTTT. It encodes CASRVGQNYNSPLHF.

This chain connects TRBV7-3 to TRBJ2-7, with 9 bases aligning to TRBD1. The ends lost 5 bases at V and 4 bases at J; junction bases unmatched: 6. This CDR3 is built from 14 residues. The V gene's germline CDR1 is SGHTA and CDR2 FQGTGA. The CDR3, as DNA: TGTGCCAGCAGCATGGGACAGGGTCCGTACGAGCAGTACTTC. Protein: CASSMGQGPYEQYF.

This clonotype occurred a few times. This chain uses TRBV28 with TRBJ2-7, with D possibly matching TRBD2 (6 bases). Germline CDR1 is MDHEN and CDR2 is SYDVKM. The ends were cut back, 3 bases at V and 7 bases at J, with 10 bases in the middle. The CDR3 extends over 12 amino acids. The CDR3 here is CASSFGGWEQYF. CDR3 nucleotide sequence: TGTGCCAGCAGTTTTGGGGGGTGGGAGCAGTACTTC.

This clonotype appeared many times. CDR3 DNA sequence: TGTGCCAGCAGCACTCCGGGGGAGCCCGGCGACGAGCAGTACTTC. Translation: CASSTPGEPGDEQYF. The chain carries TRBV6-1 and TRBJ2-7, with D maybe TRBD2 (6 bases). The V and J ends lost 6 bases and 5 bases respectively, with 20 bases between them. The CDR3 runs to 15 residues. CDR1 and CDR2 from the germline V gene are MNHNS and SASEGT.

Ten or more counts support this clonotype. This rearrangement joins TRBV2 to TRBJ1-3; D is uncertain. Trimming removed 1 base from V and 0 bases from J, with 7 bases in between. The germline V gene encodes CDR1 SNHLY and CDR2 FYNNEI. The CDR3 has 15 amino acids. CDR3 DNA: TGTGCCAGCAGTGAAGAACGATTCTCTGGAAACACCATATATTTT. The encoded protein is CASSEERFSGNTIYF.

This clonotype was seen at least ten times. This chain joins TRBV11-2 and TRBJ1-5; D uncertain. The CDR3 is made up of 15 amino acids. V gave up 5 bases and J gave up 3 bases, with 14 bases separating them. Per germline, CDR1 SGHAT and CDR2 FQNNGV. CDR3 DNA sequence: TGTGCCAGCAGCCCCACCGGGGTGGACAATCAGCCCCAGCATTTT. Translating it yields CASSPTGVDNQPQHF.

Worth noting for this clonotype: A read error is possible here, since a much larger clone lies one base away. This chain uses TRBV6-9 with TRBJ2-5, with no clear D. This CDR3 contains 14 residues. Germline CDR1 is MNHGY and CDR2 is SVAAGI. V shed 4 bases and J shed 7 bases, with 16 bases lying between them. The CDR3 bases are TGTGCCAGCAGTTCCGTCACGCCCACGTGGACCCAGTACTTC. It codes for CASSSVTPTWTQYF.

This clonotype came up a few times. The rearrangement links TRBV5-4 to TRBJ1-2, with 10 bases that match TRBD1. V was pared by 5 bases and J by 8 bases, with 9 bases of the junction left unmatched. The germline CDR1 and CDR2 sequences are SGHNT and YYREEE (reference sequence). The CDR3 runs 14 residues. The chain's CDR3 is CASSPGTGAVGYTF. As DNA, the CDR3 is TGTGCCAGCAGTCCCGGGACAGGGGCGGTCGGCTACACCTTC.

This clonotype was recorded a few times. One end of the junction fails to match germline, which may point to a read error. The chain joins TRBV28 to TRBJ2-7; maybe TRBD1 (6 bases). Germline CDR1 reads MDHEN; CDR2 reads SYDVKM. The length of the CDR3 is 14 residues. The CDR3 loop reads CASTPGQPPNEHYF. DNA for the CDR3: TGTGCCAGCACCCCAGGACAGCCCCCTAACGAGCATTACTTC.

This clonotype has more than one count but fewer than ten. This chain links TRBV28 with TRBJ1-1; D is undetermined. V was shortened by 7 bases and J by 7 bases, with 10 bases between the two germline ends. Germline assignment: CDR1 MDHEN and CDR2 SYDVKM. CDR3 length equals 11 residues. The CDR3 reads CASMNSGEAFF. As DNA, the CDR3 is TGTGCCAGCATGAATAGCGGTGAAGCTTTCTTT.

The rearrangement links TRBV20-1 to TRBJ1-6, with 7 bases fitting TRBD1. In germline, CDR1 is DFQATT, CDR2 SNEGSKA (reference sequence). V was pared by 0 bases and J by 2 bases, with 4 bases of the junction left unmatched. This CDR3 is 16 amino acids long. CDR3 sequence reads: CSARDWDSTYNSPLHF. CDR3 coding DNA: TGCAGTGCTAGAGATTGGGACAGCACCTATAATTCACCCCTCCACTTT.

This clonotype was seen just once. This chain connects TRBV4-3 to TRBJ2-7; 12 nucleotides match TRBD2. In germline, CDR1 is LGHNA, CDR2 YSLEER. V lost 4 bases, J lost 5 bases, and 6 bases stayed unmatched. CDR3 size: 15 residues. The CDR3 DNA follows: TGCGCCAGCAGCCCGACTAGCGGGAGAACTGACGAGCAGTACTTC. This encodes CASSPTSGRTDEQYF.

This clonotype was detected only a few times. The chain is built from TRBV5-1 and TRBJ2-7; 8 bases are a match to TRBD1. This CDR3 region has 14 residues. Germline CDR1 reads SGHRS; CDR2 reads YFSETQ. Trimming cost V 2 bases and J 5 bases; bases outside gene matches: 6. The CDR3 DNA sequence: TGCGCCAGCAGCTTTACAGGGGGGCCTAACGAGCAGTACTTC. Translated, it gives CASSFTGGPNEQYF.

This clonotype was recorded a few times. The chain links TRBV29-1 to TRBJ2-7; 10 bases are a match to TRBD1. This CDR3 contains 13 residues. V lost 3 bases, J lost 6 bases, and 5 bases stayed unmatched. Germline V gives CDR1 SQVTM, CDR2 ANQGSEA. CDR3 in DNA: TGCAGCGTTGATGGACAGGGGGGTTCCGAGCAGTACTTC. It encodes CSVDGQGGSEQYF.

As for this clonotype: Since a much larger clone is just one base distant, this may be a read error. Because it lacks the conserved phenylalanine or tryptophan at the end, this CDR3 is likely a read error. This chain connects TRBV6-2 or TRBV6-3 to TRBJ2-5, with 8 bases matching TRBD2. This CDR3 has 15 residues. Germline V gene sequence: CDR1 MNHEY, CDR2 SVGEGT. V was clipped by 6 bases and J by 1 base; unmatched bases: 7. DNA of the CDR3: TGTGCCAGCAGACCTCCGGGGGGGCCCCAAGAGACCCAGTACTCC. This sequence encodes CASRPPGGPQETQYS.

This clonotype was picked up a small number of times. The chain has TRBV5-1 and TRBJ1-2; D possibly corresponds to TRBD1 (6 bases). CDR1 and CDR2 (germline): SGHRS, YFSETQ. The CDR3 has 16 residues. V lost 5 bases and J 2 bases, leaving 19 bases between the germline ends. DNA for the CDR3: TGCGCCAGCAGACCAGATGGGGACACAATAAACTATGGCTACACCTTC. As protein: CASRPDGDTINYGYTF.

This clonotype came up many times. The chain couples TRBV2 to TRBJ1-1; D is perhaps TRBD1 (6 bases). The CDR3 loop spans 15 amino acids. V lost 8 bases to trimming and J lost 4 bases, with 20 bases between them. Looked up from germline, CDR1 is SNHLY and CDR2 is FYNNEI. The CDR3 loop is CASSPRGGWSTEAFF. The CDR3 DNA follows: TGTGCCAGCTCGCCAAGGGGGGGCTGGAGCACTGAAGCTTTCTTT.

Concerning this clonotype: The junction shows a germline mismatch at one end, possibly a read error. This chain uses TRBV29-1 with TRBJ2-7; D gene uncertain. CDR3 size: 11 residues. Germline V gives CDR1 SQVTM, CDR2 ANQGSEA. This chain's CDR3 is CGVGTTYEQYF. For the CDR3, the DNA is TGCGGCGTTGGTACGACCTACGAGCAGTACTTC.

This clonotype was observed a handful of times. The CDR3 is CAWKRGSAIGYGYTF. The CDR3 bases are TGTGCCTGGAAAAGAGGGTCAGCTATTGGCTATGGCTACACCTTC. This chain joins TRBV30 and TRBJ1-2; D not certain. Per the germline V gene, CDR1 is GTSNPN and CDR2 is SVGIG (reference sequence). The CDR3 extends over 15 amino acids. The V and J ends lost 4 bases and 4 bases respectively, with 19 bases between them.

This clonotype was observed at least ten times. This CDR3 reads CASNADRAPSGYTF. The DNA for the CDR3 is TGTGCCAGCAATGCGGACAGGGCCCCTAGCGGCTACACCTTC. This chain uses TRBV6-1 with TRBJ1-2; 8 bases fit TRBD1. Losses at the gene ends were 7 bases for V and 8 bases for J; bases not matched to a gene: 12. Germline V gene data show CDR1 as MNHNS and CDR2 as SASEGT. The CDR3 has 14 residues.

The genes are TRBV7-9 and TRBJ2-5, with unresolved D. The CDR3 length is 15 residues. V gave up 3 bases and J gave up 7 bases, with 18 bases separating them. CDR1 is SEHNR, CDR2 FQNEAQ, per germline (reference sequence). The CDR3 loop reads CASSLGRWNSGTQYF. CDR3 nucleotides: TGTGCCAGCAGCTTGGGAAGATGGAACTCGGGGACCCAGTACTTC.

This clonotype was counted between two and nine times. The chain recombines TRBV7-9 with TRBJ2-7, with D possibly matching TRBD2 (5 bases). CDR1 is SEHNR and CDR2 is FQNEAQ in the germline V gene (reference sequence). Trimming shortened V by 5 bases and J by 7 bases, and 9 bases separated the two germline ends. This CDR3 is built from 11 residues. Here the CDR3 reads CASSGSGEQYF. The CDR3 DNA sequence: TGTGCCAGCAGCGGGAGTGGGGAGCAGTACTTC.

This clonotype came up a few times. The chain couples TRBV3-1 to TRBJ1-4, with 7 bases aligning to TRBD1. The CDR3 has 17 amino acids. Germline V gives CDR1 LGHDT, CDR2 YNNKEL (reference sequence). The trim removed 0 bases at V and 7 bases at J, leaving 11 bases unmatched. The CDR3 sequence: CASSQDRGGGLGEKLFF. In DNA, the CDR3 is TGTGCCAGCAGCCAAGATCGGGGAGGGGGCCTCGGTGAAAAACTGTTTTTT.

A few counts support this clonotype. The V gene is TRBV3-1, the J gene TRBJ1-4; TRBD1 matches at 7 bases. The CDR3 totals 14 residues. V lost 6 bases, J lost 4 bases, and 5 bases stayed unmatched. Germline values: CDR1 LGHDT, CDR2 YNNKEL (reference sequence). The CDR3 nucleotides are TGTGCCAGCAGTCGAAGACAGGGTAATGAAAAACTGTTTTTT. Protein: CASSRRQGNEKLFF.

Comments on this clonotype: Given a far larger clone just one base away, this is likely a sequencing read error. This sequence joins TRBV6-2 or TRBV6-3 and TRBJ1-6; D unresolved. V dropped 2 bases and J dropped 10 bases, with 12 bases sitting between them. The CDR3 sequence is 14 residues long. In germline, CDR1 is MNHEY, CDR2 SVGEGT. DNA of the CDR3: TGTGCCAGCAGTTACGAGGTTATGCGATCACCCCTCCACTTT. This encodes CASSYEVMRSPLHF.

The CDR3 protein is CAWSAVGSSGSQETQYF. The CDR3 DNA follows: TGTGCCTGGAGTGCCGTTGGGTCTAGCGGGAGCCAAGAGACCCAGTACTTC. The chain employs TRBV30 and TRBJ2-1; 10 bases map to TRBD2. The J call may be incorrect, as the DNA end agrees better with TRBJ2-5. The CDR3 has 17 residues. Germline CDR1 is GTSNPN and CDR2 is SVGIG (reference sequence).